The 23 T cell receptor beta chains reported below all come from one sample, sequenced in a study of OX40 agonist ivuxolimab in advanced cancers. TCRdb's copy holds only in-frame clones and misses some; the assay was immunoSEQ multiplex PCR. The sample has roughly 17,000 clones; 75% to 90% are singletons. Sequencing was performed on CD4+ or CD8+ T cells sorted from blood, taken in a trial of the OX40 agonist ivuxolimab. The source of these receptors is an adult with an advanced solid tumor such as melanoma, head and neck, liver or kidney cancer.

The V gene is TRBV9, the J gene TRBJ2-1; 7 bases are a match to TRBD1. CDR3 size: 17 residues. After removal of 3 bases from V and 0 bases from J, the junction contained 9 bases not matched to a gene. CDR1 and CDR2 (germline): SGDLS, YYNGEE. CDR3 loop: CASSEGAVTYSYNEQFF. CDR3 nucleotides: TGTGCCAGCAGCGAGGGGGCTGTGACCTACTCCTACAATGAGCAGTTCTTC.

The chain combines TRBV23-1 with TRBJ2-7, with TRBD2 matching 10 bases. TRBV23-1 is an ORF; its function is uncertain. The CDR3 is 16 amino acids. After removal of 2 bases from V and 4 bases from J, the junction contained 8 bases not matched to a gene. CDR3 loop: CASSQQALAGVYEQYF. The CDR3 DNA is TGCGCCAGCAGTCAACAGGCCCTAGCGGGAGTGTACGAGCAGTACTTC.

In DNA form, the CDR3 reads TGTGCCACCAGCACCCATGTGGGCTTGGTAGCTGGGGCCAACGTCCTGACTTTC. Translating it yields CATSTHVGLVAGANVLTF. The chain employs TRBV15 and TRBJ2-6; D is uncertain. Trimming removed 4 bases at V and 2 bases at J, with 18 bases between. The CDR3 runs 18 residues. Germline CDR1 and CDR2: LNHNV and YYDKDF (reference sequence).

This clone was seen a handful of times. This chain uses TRBV4-1 with TRBJ2-3; 7 bases match TRBD2. Trimming at V came to 5 bases and at J to 3 bases, leaving 8 bases not matched to a gene. The germline gives CDR1 MGHRA, CDR2 YSYEKL. The CDR3 has 15 residues. The CDR3 spells CASSGEGGETDTQYF. CDR3 nucleotide sequence: TGCGCCAGCAGCGGGGAGGGAGGGGAAACAGATACGCAGTATTTT.

The CDR3 bases are TGTGCCAGCAGTGTCATAGCGGCCCAGGAGCAGTACTTC. Translation gives CASSVIAAQEQYF. The chain combines TRBV27 with TRBJ2-7; D is perhaps TRBD2 (6 bases). The CDR3 has 13 residues. The V end lost 5 bases, the J end lost 7 bases, and 15 bases lay between the germline ends. Germline assignment: CDR1 MNHEY and CDR2 SMNVEV (reference sequence).

This clone was observed once. The V and J genes are TRBV30 and TRBJ2-7; 7 bases fit TRBD2. Germline V CDR1 and CDR2: GTSNPN, SVGIG (reference sequence). The trim removed 1 base at V and 4 bases at J, leaving 16 bases unmatched. The CDR3 consists of 17 residues. The CDR3 nucleotides are TGTGCCTGGAGTGCTTTTACGGGGGGAGGATTGGGTTACGAGCAGTACTTC. This gives the protein CAWSAFTGGGLGYEQYF. The full variable domain, with the rest looked up from reference TRBV30 and TRBJ2-7, is SQTIHQWPATLVQPVGSPLSLECTVEGTSNPNLYWYRQAAGRGLQLLFYSVGIGQISSEVPQNLSASRPQDRQFILSSKKLLLSDSGFYLCAWSAFTGGGLGYEQYFGPGTRLTVT.

The V and J genes are TRBV7-9 and TRBJ2-7; D unclear. The CDR3 covers 13 residues. V lost 3 bases and J lost 5, with 11 bases in between. Germline V gene sequence: CDR1 SEHNR, CDR2 FQNEAQ (reference sequence). This CDR3 is CASSFSAQDEQYF. CDR3 nucleotide sequence: TGTGCCAGCAGCTTTTCAGCGCAAGACGAGCAGTACTTC.

The chain links TRBV5-1 to TRBJ2-7; TRBD1 might be the D (5 bases). Between the trimmed V and J ends, which lost 0 bases and 0 bases, there was a span of 16 bases. Per germline, CDR1 SGHRS and CDR2 YFSETQ. CDR3 length equals 17 residues. The CDR3 sequence: CASSLAPPQESSYEQYF. In DNA, the CDR3 is TGCGCCAGCAGCTTGGCGCCCCCACAGGAGAGCTCCTACGAGCAGTACTTC.

The genes are TRBV5-1 and TRBJ1-3; weak D call: TRBD1 (5 bases). Germline CDR1 and CDR2: SGHRS and YFSETQ. The CDR3 spans 19 residues. V lost 4 bases and J 0 bases, leaving 23 bases between the germline ends. The CDR3 loop reads CASSRGGEGNGDSGNTIYF. CDR3 bases: TGCGCCAGCAGCCGGGGCGGGGAAGGTAACGGGGACTCTGGAAACACCATATATTTT.

J is TRBJ2-3 and V is TRBV9; 11 bases are a match to TRBD1. Germline CDR1 and CDR2: SGDLS and YYNGEE. The CDR3 is 16 amino acids. The V segment lost 4 bases and the J segment 2 bases; nucleotides outside the gene matches: 6. The CDR3 sequence is CASSLRTGGSTDTQYF. The CDR3 bases are TGTGCCAGCAGCCTCCGGACAGGGGGCTCCACAGATACGCAGTATTTT.

The J gene is TRBJ1-1, the V gene TRBV5-1; 10 nucleotides line up with TRBD1. The CDR3 runs 16 residues. After removal of 0 bases from V and 2 bases from J, the junction contained 4 bases not matched to a gene. Germline values: CDR1 SGHRS, CDR2 YFSETQ. The CDR3 DNA sequence: TGCGCCAGCAGCTTGGGGGACAGGGGCCCTAACACTGAAGCTTTCTTT. Translating it yields CASSLGDRGPNTEAFF.

The J gene is TRBJ2-1, the V gene TRBV5-6; 12 positions agree with TRBD2. V lost 0 bases, J lost 7 bases, and 8 bases stayed unmatched. The CDR3 has 17 residues. Germline lookup yields CDR1 SGHDT and CDR2 YYEEEE. The CDR3 nucleotides read TGTGCCAGCAGCTTGGAACTAGCGGGGGGAGGAAGGAATGAGCAGTTCTTC. Protein sequence: CASSLELAGGGRNEQFF.

The chain employs TRBV7-6 and TRBJ1-5; D remains unclear. Germline V gene sequence: CDR1 SGHVS, CDR2 FNYEAQ. Trimming stripped 0 bases from V and 0 bases from J, with 6 bases between. There are 15 residues in the CDR3. CDR3 sequence (DNA): TGTGCCAGCAGCTTAGCAACAAATAGCAATCAGCCCCAGCATTTT. This encodes CASSLATNSNQPQHF.

V is TRBV30 and J is TRBJ2-5; TRBD2 is a possible D gene (6 bases). With 1 base removed from V and 4 bases from J, the gap between germline ends came to 19 bases. The CDR3 contains 16 residues. Per germline, CDR1 GTSNPN and CDR2 SVGIG (reference sequence). As DNA, the CDR3 is TGTGCCTGGAGTGCCAGAATGGGACTTCGGCGAGAGACCCAGTACTTC. It translates to CAWSARMGLRRETQYF.

The chain joins TRBV6-5 to TRBJ2-7; a possible D gene is TRBD2 (7 bases). The V end lost 7 bases, the J end lost 2 bases, and 9 bases lay between the germline ends. CDR1 MNHEY and CDR2 SVGAGI come from the germline V gene. The CDR3 has 12 amino acids. The CDR3 sequence: CASIGGPYEQYF. The CDR3 DNA reads TGTGCCAGCATCGGGGGGCCCTACGAGCAGTACTTC.

The chain links TRBV29-1 to TRBJ1-1; D perhaps matches TRBD1 (5 bases). The CDR3 loop spans 14 amino acids. V dropped 5 bases and J dropped 5 bases, with 18 bases sitting between them. CDR1 and CDR2 (germline): SQVTM, ANQGSEA. The CDR3 nucleotides read TGCAGCGTTCCGTGGGGCAGGGCGAGGACTGAAGCTTTCTTT. Encoded protein: CSVPWGRARTEAFF.

The chain couples TRBV7-2 to TRBJ2-7; the match to TRBD2 covers 8 bases. The V and J ends lost 2 bases and 3 bases, in that order; junction bases with no gene match: 6. The V gene's germline CDR1 is SGHTA and CDR2 FQGNSA. This CDR3 is built from 15 residues. The CDR3 loop is CASSLFPAGDYEQYF. The CDR3 DNA sequence: TGTGCCAGCAGCTTATTTCCAGCGGGAGACTACGAGCAGTACTTC.

This chain connects TRBV30 to TRBJ2-1; TRBD1 or TRBD2 may be the D gene (5 bases each). Germline V lookup: CDR1 GTSNPN, CDR2 SVGIG (reference sequence). V was pared by 1 base and J by 15 bases, with 16 bases between. This CDR3 region has 12 residues. CDR3 sequence (DNA): TGTGCCTGGAGTGGGGGGTCTTCCGAGGGGTTCTTC. As protein: CAWSGGSSEGFF.

The rearrangement links TRBV19 to TRBJ2-1; possibly TRBD1 or TRBD2 for D (5 bases each). The germline CDR1 and CDR2 sequences are LNHDA and SQIVND (reference sequence). Trimming pared 2 bases from V and 8 bases from J, leaving 16 bases between. The CDR3 is made up of 15 amino acids. The CDR3 coding sequence is TGTGCCAGTAGTATATCTGTGGGGGTAGGCCATGAGCAGTTCTTC. It is translated as CASSISVGVGHEQFF.

The V call is TRBV6-1, the J call TRBJ1-1, with D uncertain. Trimming took 1 base from V and 4 from J, leaving 19 bases between them. From germline, CDR1 is MNHNS and CDR2 SASEGT. The length of the CDR3 is 17 residues. The chain's CDR3 is CASSEVVNSYGGTEAFF. CDR3 nucleotide sequence: TGTGCCAGCAGTGAAGTGGTGAATTCCTATGGCGGCACTGAAGCTTTCTTT.

This chain joins TRBV4-1 and TRBJ1-6; D is undetermined. The CDR3 contains 13 residues. Trimming took 7 bases from V and 7 from J, leaving 11 bases between them. Germline V lookup: CDR1 MGHRA, CDR2 YSYEKL. CDR3 sequence reads: CASTVRENSPLHF. CDR3 in DNA: TGCGCCAGCACAGTACGGGAAAATTCACCCCTCCACTTT.

This chain joins TRBV5-6 and TRBJ2-7; D is perhaps TRBD1 (6 bases). The V and J ends lost 5 bases and 3 bases respectively, with 21 bases between them. Germline CDR1 SGHDT, CDR2 YYEEEE. CDR3 length: 16 amino acids. Here the CDR3 reads CASRIGPGTSIYEQYF. Here the CDR3 DNA reads TGTGCCAGCAGGATCGGCCCCGGGACATCGATCTACGAGCAGTACTTC.

This chain connects TRBV6-6 to TRBJ1-2; D possibly corresponds to TRBD1 (5 bases). This CDR3 contains 16 residues. In germline, CDR1 is MNHNY, CDR2 SVGAGI (reference sequence). V was shortened by 0 bases and J by 0 bases, with 11 bases between the two germline ends. CDR3: CASSYSGTIPNYGYTF. The CDR3 DNA follows: TGTGCCAGCAGTTACTCGGGGACTATCCCTAACTATGGCTACACCTTC.